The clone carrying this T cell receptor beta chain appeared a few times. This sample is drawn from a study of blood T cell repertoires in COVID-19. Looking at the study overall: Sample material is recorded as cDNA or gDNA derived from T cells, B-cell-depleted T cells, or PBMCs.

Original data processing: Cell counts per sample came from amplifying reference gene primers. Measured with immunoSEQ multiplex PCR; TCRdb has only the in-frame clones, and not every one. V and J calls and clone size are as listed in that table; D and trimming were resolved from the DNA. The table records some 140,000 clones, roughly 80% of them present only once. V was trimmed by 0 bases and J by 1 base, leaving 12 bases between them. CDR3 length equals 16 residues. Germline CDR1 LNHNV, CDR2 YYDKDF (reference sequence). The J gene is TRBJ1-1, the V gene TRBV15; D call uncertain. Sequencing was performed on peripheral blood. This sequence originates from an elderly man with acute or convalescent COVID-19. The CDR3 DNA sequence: TGTGCCACCAGCAGAGATATGAACAGCCAGAACACTGAAGCTTTCTTT. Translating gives CATSRDMNSQNTEAFF.